The entry that follows covers one TCR beta chain sequence. Its antigen is currently unknown. Trimming took off 1 base at V and 0 bases at J, with 6 bases between the two ends. Germline V CDR1 and CDR2: KGHSH, LQKENI. This CDR3 spans 14 amino acids. Vbeta (60) and Jbeta (13) primers were used in the PCR. Profiled with immunoSEQ multiplex PCR; TCRdb holds only in-frame clones, not every one. The sample holds about 160,000 clones, about 72% seen once. This specimen comes from a study of cytomegalovirus exposure and HLA in healthy donors. General study results and limits: Among TCR beta chains, those listed as cytomegalovirus-associated numbered about 150. Per a prior analysis, the majority of TCR beta V segments were productive roughly 87% or roughly 30% of the time. Common viral pathogens were later found to be apparently linked to several of the most significant clusters.

Sequencing input: PBMCs. The gene calls are TRBV18 and TRBJ1-1, with D tentatively TRBD1 (5 bases). The sequence was obtained from a man in his forties or fifties in good health and CMV-seropositive. The CDR3 nucleotides read TGTGCCAGCTCACCACAGGGGATGAACACTGAAGCTTTCTTT. Its translation is CASSPQGMNTEAFF.